This T cell receptor beta chain was sequenced during a study of blood T cells in healthy people across ages. General study results and limits: Fewer expanded clones and more diversity marked long-lived versus aged donors.

This clonotype was seen repeatedly, ten times or more. Its cognate antigen is unknown. Primers used in a second PCR of roughly 7 to 12 cycles were a sample-barcoded 5' primer and a J-beta primer mix. TCRdb fed the 5' RACE reads into MiXCR, producing one record per CDR3 protein. Of 1.5 million to 2 million distinct CDR3 sequences listed, approximately 28% were seen once; the top ten hold more than 6%. This CDR3 has 16 amino acids. Germline V lookup: CDR1 SGHTA, CDR2 FQGNSA. The V gene end was trimmed by 6 bases and the J gene end by 4 bases; junction bases not matched to a gene: 11. Sequenced input: blood. The sequence was collected from a woman in her 30s in good health. This chain links TRBV7-2 with TRBJ2-1; TRBD2 matches at 8 bases. This CDR3 reads CASSLESSGAYNEQFF. DNA for the CDR3: TGTGCCAGCAGTTTGGAGAGTAGCGGGGCATACAATGAGCAGTTCTTC.